The next 17 T cell receptor beta chains were all read from a single sample in a study of cytomegalovirus exposure and HLA in healthy donors. Generated by immunoSEQ multiplex PCR, the TCRdb table keeps only in-frame clones and is missing some. This table holds tens of thousands of clones, about 90% found once. Material for sequencing was PBMCs. The receptors stem from a man aged 18 to 35 in good health and CMV-seronegative.

V and J are TRBV6-5 and TRBJ2-5; TRBD1 agrees at 7 bases. The CDR3 contains 15 residues. J gave up 5 bases and V 2 bases, and 8 bases lay outside the gene matches. Germline CDR1 and CDR2: MNHEY and SVGAGI. The CDR3 protein is CASSYEGTALETQYF. The CDR3 DNA is TGTGCCAGCAGTTACGAGGGGACAGCCCTGGAGACCCAGTACTTC.

The chain carries TRBV5-1 and TRBJ2-1; TRBD2 matches 11 bases. After removal of 4 bases from V and 3 bases from J, the junction contained 9 bases not matched to a gene. From germline, CDR1 is SGHRS and CDR2 YFSETQ. The CDR3 has 17 residues. CDR3 nucleotide sequence: TGCGCCAGCAGCCCTAGCCGAACTAGCGGGAGCTACAATGAGCAGTTCTTC. Protein product: CASSPSRTSGSYNEQFF.

The chain joins TRBV7-9 to TRBJ2-3; TRBD1 matches 9 bases. V shed 5 bases, J shed 3 bases, and the junction held 6 bases outside the gene matches. Germline V gives CDR1 SEHNR, CDR2 FQNEAQ (reference sequence). The CDR3 runs to 15 residues. DNA for the CDR3: TGTGCCAGCAGCCTGGACAGGGGCAGGACAGATACGCAGTATTTT. It specifies CASSLDRGRTDTQYF. Supplemented by reference TRBV7-9 and TRBJ2-3, the full variable domain reads DTGVSQNPRHKITKRGQNVTFRCDPISEHNRLYWYRQTLGQGPEFLTYFQNEAQLEKSRLLSDRFSAERPKGSFSTLEIQRTEQGDSAMYLCASSLDRGRTDTQYFGPGTRLTVL.

The gene calls are TRBV28 and TRBJ2-7; D is possibly TRBD1 (6 bases). The V end lost 4 bases, the J end lost 6 bases, and 16 bases lay between the germline ends. The CDR3 loop spans 14 amino acids. Germline CDR1 MDHEN, CDR2 SYDVKM. DNA for the CDR3: TGTGCCAGCAGTTCTCCGATGGGGGCTCGCGAGCAGTACTTC. Protein product: CASSSPMGAREQYF.

The J gene is TRBJ2-1, the V gene TRBV21-1; the DNA was not compared with TRBD1, the D call given in the table. TRBV21-1 is designated a pseudogene. The CDR3 is made up of 15 amino acids. This chain's CDR3 is CASSKEAGNYNEQFF. The CDR3 DNA reads as TGTGCCAGCAGCAAAGAGGCAGGTAACTACAATGAGCAGTTCTTC.

The chain carries TRBV19 and TRBJ2-1; possibly TRBD2 for D (6 bases). This CDR3 region has 13 residues. V was trimmed by 4 bases and J by 9 bases, leaving 13 bases between them. Germline-derived CDR1 and CDR2 are LNHDA and SQIVND (reference sequence). The CDR3 reads CASSSRWGGEQFF. As DNA, the CDR3 is TGTGCCAGTAGTAGCAGGTGGGGAGGTGAGCAGTTCTTC. The variable domain in full, with the rest retrieved from reference TRBV19 and TRBJ2-1, is DGGITQSPKYLFRKEGQNVTLSCEQNLNHDAMYWYRQDPGQGLRLIYYSQIVNDFQKGDIAEGYSVSREKKESFPLTVTSAQKNPTAFYLCASSSRWGGEQFFGPGTRLTVL.

The V and J genes are TRBV4-2 and TRBJ2-3; 7 bases line up with TRBD2. The trim removed 0 bases at V and 3 bases at J, leaving 9 bases unmatched. The CDR3 totals 17 residues. Germline V CDR1 and CDR2: LGHNA, YNFKEQ. The chain's CDR3 is CASSQDPGTTVTDTQYF. The CDR3 region has the DNA TGTGCCAGCAGCCAAGACCCCGGGACTACTGTTACAGATACGCAGTATTTT.

This rearrangement joins TRBV9 to TRBJ2-5, with 7 bases matching TRBD2. The ends lost 0 bases at V and 4 bases at J; junction bases unmatched: 6. CDR3 length: 15 residues. Germline V CDR1 and CDR2: SGDLS, YYNGEE. The CDR3 DNA reads TGTGCCAGCAGCGTAGTTTTTGGGGGGGTAGAGACCCAGTACTTC. Its translation: CASSVVFGGVETQYF.

The chain couples TRBV11-1 to TRBJ2-1, with D perhaps matching TRBD1 (6 bases). The germline gives CDR1 SGHAT, CDR2 FQDESV (reference sequence). V lost 1 base and J lost 15, with 13 bases in between. The CDR3 runs 12 residues. Here the CDR3 reads CASSLGGYRAFF. CDR3 DNA: TGTGCCAGCAGCTTAGGAGGGTACAGGGCGTTCTTC.

This clone was recorded a few times. V and J are TRBV21-1 and TRBJ2-3; TRBD2, the table's D call, lacks a check against the DNA. TRBV21-1 counts as a pseudogene. This CDR3 spans 21 amino acids. The DNA for the CDR3 is TGTGCCAGCAGCAAAGACCCCTACGGGCTAGCGGGAGGACCAGGCACAGATACGCAGTATTTT. This encodes CASSKDPYGLAGGPGTDTQYF.

The V call is TRBV6-6, the J call TRBJ1-5; D perhaps matches TRBD1 (5 bases). The CDR3 runs to 16 residues. V lost 4 bases to trimming and J lost 4 bases, with 17 bases between them. CDR1 is MNHNY and CDR2 is SVGAGI in the germline V gene (reference sequence). The CDR3 DNA follows: TGTGCCAGCAGTTCACTCGGGTCTACAGGTAATCAGCCCCAGCATTTT. Amino acid sequence: CASSSLGSTGNQPQHF.

This clone appeared a single time. The genes are TRBV9 and TRBJ2-1; TRBD1 is a possible D gene (5 bases). V lost 1 base and J 1 base, leaving 9 bases between the germline ends. This CDR3 has 15 amino acids. CDR1 is SGDLS, CDR2 YYNGEE, per germline. DNA for the CDR3: TGTGCCAGCAGCGTAAAATCAGGGTCCTACAATGAGCAGTTCTTC. This codes for CASSVKSGSYNEQFF.

The chain couples TRBV18 to TRBJ2-1, with 7 bases that match TRBD1. CDR1 KGHSH and CDR2 LQKENI come from the germline V gene. After removal of 6 bases from V and 8 bases from J, the junction contained 13 bases not matched to a gene. This CDR3 has 15 residues. The CDR3 region has the DNA TGTGCCAGCTCCTTCGACAGGGTAGGGGTCGATGAGCAGTTCTTC. It encodes CASSFDRVGVDEQFF.

The rearrangement joins TRBV29-1 to TRBJ1-1, with D maybe TRBD1 (5 bases). This CDR3 spans 12 amino acids. Looked up from germline, CDR1 is SQVTM and CDR2 is ANQGSEA. The V end lost 7 bases, the J end lost 2 bases, and 11 bases lay between the germline ends. CDR3 sequence (DNA): TGCAGCGGGCAGGGAAGCAACACTGAAGCTTTCTTT. Its protein product is CSGQGSNTEAFF.

The rearrangement uses TRBV4-2 and TRBJ2-5; D perhaps matches TRBD2 (6 bases). Germline V gene sequence: CDR1 LGHNA, CDR2 YNFKEQ. The V gene lost 3 bases and the J gene lost 2 bases, with 16 bases spanning the gap. This CDR3 is built from 16 residues. CDR3 sequence: CASSQFGGTPQETQYF. In nucleotides, the CDR3 is TGTGCCAGCAGCCAGTTCGGCGGGACGCCTCAAGAGACCCAGTACTTC.

The table lists this clone with a count of one. V and J are TRBV5-6 and TRBJ2-7; a possible D gene is TRBD2 (5 bases). The germline V gene encodes CDR1 SGHDT and CDR2 YYEEEE. The CDR3 contains 15 residues. Trimming stripped 3 bases from V and 1 base from J, with 14 bases between. This CDR3 reads CASSWRGYRSYEQYF. In nucleotides, the CDR3 is TGTGCCAGCAGCTGGCGCGGGTACCGATCCTACGAGCAGTACTTC.

Turning to this clone: Relative to the germline gene, one junction end is altered; a read error may explain this. The V call is TRBV19, the J call TRBJ1-1; TRBD1 might be the D (5 bases). Germline V gene lookup returns CDR1 LNHDA and CDR2 SQIVND (reference sequence). The CDR3 loop spans 15 amino acids. The CDR3 DNA sequence: TGTGCCAGTAGGCTGACAGCCTTGTTGAAAACTGAAGCTTTCTTT. Translated, it gives CASRLTALLKTEAFF. Variable domain in full (rest from reference TRBV19 and TRBJ1-1): DGGITQSPKYLFRKEGQNVTLSCEQNLNHDAMYWYRQDPGQGLRLIYYSQIVNDFQKGDIAEGYSVSREKKESFPLTVTSAQKNPTAFYLCASRLTALLKTEAFFGQGTRLTVV.